This TCR beta chain was sequenced in a study of beta chain features in type 1 diabetes. Whole-study context: Patients looked much like healthy donors when it came to age, gender and cell yields.

The investigators reverse transcribed all of the isolated RNA, so they sequenced expressed TCRB transcripts. The method was immunoSEQ multiplex PCR; TCRdb's version includes in-frame clones alone and lacks a portion of them. The sample includes hundreds of thousands of clones, around 15% of them seen just once. General study points: Since sequencing was performed on cDNA, cells with high TCR expression could be over-represented. For patients, the naive, central memory and Treg TCRB repertoires appeared more alike than for healthy donors. Type 1 diabetes patients showed a moderate but significant shortening of TCRB CDR3s in all four CD4+ subsets.

In regard to this clone: Its antigen is unidentified. A junction end diverges from the germline sequence, so it may reflect a read error.

CDR1 SSHAT and CDR2 FNYEAQ come from the germline V gene (reference sequence). The CDR3 length is 13 residues. The source of this sequence is a man between 18 and 29 years old with type 1 diabetes. This rearrangement joins TRBV7-7 to TRBJ2-7; 8 bases map to TRBD2. The sample comprised naive CD4+ T cells from blood. This chain's CDR3 is CASSPGLVYEQYF. The CDR3 DNA reads as TGTGCTAGCAGCCCGGGACTAGTGTACGAGCAGTACTTC.